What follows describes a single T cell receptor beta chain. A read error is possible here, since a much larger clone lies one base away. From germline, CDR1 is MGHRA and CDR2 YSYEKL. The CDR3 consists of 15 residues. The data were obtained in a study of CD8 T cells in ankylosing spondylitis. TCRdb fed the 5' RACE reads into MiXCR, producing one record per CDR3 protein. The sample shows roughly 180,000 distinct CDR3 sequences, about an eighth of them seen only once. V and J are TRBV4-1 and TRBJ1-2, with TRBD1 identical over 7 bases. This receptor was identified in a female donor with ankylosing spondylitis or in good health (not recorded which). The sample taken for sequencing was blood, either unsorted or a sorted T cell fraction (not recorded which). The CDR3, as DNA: TGCACCAGCAGCCAGGGGGGACAGACCTTCTATGGCTACACCTTC. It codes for CTSSQGGQTFYGYTF.